This TCR beta chain was identified during a study of STAT5B mutations in CD4+ large granular lymphocyte leukemia. Germline assignment: CDR1 MNHEY and CDR2 SVGAGI. The trim removed 5 bases at V and 9 bases at J, leaving 9 bases unmatched. CDR3 length equals 14 residues. Control samples were healthy donors' buffy coats. Details on this clone: Its antigen is not known.

Generated by immunoSEQ multiplex PCR, the TCRdb table keeps only in-frame clones and is missing some. Of 30,000 to 40,000 clones listed, less than 85% were seen once; the top ten hold 7% to 9%. Broader study findings: Main leukemic clonotypes were patient-specific, but more than 20% appeared at low frequency elsewhere. 8/27 top patient clones versus 2/35 control clones were TRBV06-family. Without HLA matching, higher CD4+ than CD8+ T-LGLL clonality could reflect small sample size.

The receptor comes from a human donor in good health. The sample was CD4+ T cells from blood buffy coats. The chain recombines TRBV6-5 with TRBJ2-1, with 8 bases that match TRBD2. The CDR3 DNA reads TGTGCCAGCAGTCCCGGCGGGGGGCGGGGTGAGCAGTTCTTC. This gives the protein CASSPGGGRGEQFF.